One and the same sample provided the 6 T cell receptor beta chains below, sequenced in a study of beta chain features in type 1 diabetes. The study reverse transcribed the entire isolated RNA, so it sequenced expressed TCRB transcripts. Libraries were prepared by immunoSEQ multiplex PCR; TCRdb keeps only in-frame clonotypes and omits some of them. The table lists fewer than 900,000 clones, roughly 15% of them singletons, with roughly 0.025% in the top ten. The sequenced sample was naive CD4+ T cells from blood. These receptors were obtained from a woman aged 18-29 years in good health.

This clone was found a few times. The CDR3 sequence is CASSVELHQPQHF. For the CDR3, the DNA is TGTGCCAGCAGCGTCGAACTCCATCAGCCCCAGCATTTT. The genes are TRBV2 and TRBJ1-5; D is uncertain. The CDR3 has 13 residues. Germline CDR1 and CDR2: SNHLY and FYNNEI. V lost 6 bases and J 5 bases, leaving 11 bases between the germline ends. Complete variable domain (other parts from reference TRBV2 and TRBJ1-5): EPEVTQTPSHQVTQMGQEVILRCVPISNHLYFYWYRQILGQKVEFLVSFYNNEISEKSEIFDDQFSVERPDGSNFTLKIRSTKLEDSAMYFCASSVELHQPQHFGDGTRLSIL.

V gene TRBV19 combines with J gene TRBJ1-4; D is uncertain. The CDR3 has 13 amino acids. Germline V gene lookup returns CDR1 LNHDA and CDR2 SQIVND (reference sequence). The ends were cut back, 10 bases at V and 0 bases at J, with 9 bases in the middle. The CDR3, as DNA: TGTGCCACCTCGGTAGCAACTAATGAAAAACTGTTTTTT. It specifies CATSVATNEKLFF.

This clone was counted a few times. The J gene is TRBJ2-7, the V gene TRBV10-3, with TRBD2 matching over 9 bases. Unmatched junction bases numbered 14, after V lost 11 bases and J lost 6 bases. Germline CDR1 reads ENHRY; CDR2 reads SYGVKD. This CDR3 region has 14 residues. The CDR3 coding sequence is TGTGCCTCCCAATGGGGACTAGCTTCCCCCGAGCAGTACTTC. Residues: CASQWGLASPEQYF.

The CDR3 sequence is CASSVDARGSYNEQFF. DNA of the CDR3: TGTGCCAGCAGCGTAGATGCCAGGGGCTCCTACAATGAGCAGTTCTTC. The chain employs TRBV9 and TRBJ2-1; D may be TRBD1 (6 bases). The germline CDR1 and CDR2 sequences are SGDLS and YYNGEE. The CDR3 sequence is 16 residues long. Trimming pared 0 bases from V and 0 bases from J, leaving 10 bases between.

The rearrangement joins TRBV27 to TRBJ2-3; D may be TRBD2 (5 bases). The CDR3 covers 14 residues. Germline assignment: CDR1 MNHEY and CDR2 SMNVEV (reference sequence). The V gene lost 3 bases and the J gene lost 2 bases, with 9 bases spanning the gap. The CDR3, as DNA: TGTGCCAGCAGTTTTGCGGGCCCCACAGATACGCAGTATTTT. It translates to CASSFAGPTDTQYF.

This chain uses TRBV19 with TRBJ2-1, with a weak D call TRBD2 (6 bases). CDR3 size: 14 residues. Germline-derived CDR1 and CDR2 are LNHDA and SQIVND (reference sequence). V lost 3 bases, J lost 10 bases, and 16 bases lay in between. CDR3 in amino acids: CASSMEGRTYEQFF. CDR3 nucleotides: TGTGCCAGTAGTATGGAAGGGAGGACCTACGAGCAGTTCTTC.